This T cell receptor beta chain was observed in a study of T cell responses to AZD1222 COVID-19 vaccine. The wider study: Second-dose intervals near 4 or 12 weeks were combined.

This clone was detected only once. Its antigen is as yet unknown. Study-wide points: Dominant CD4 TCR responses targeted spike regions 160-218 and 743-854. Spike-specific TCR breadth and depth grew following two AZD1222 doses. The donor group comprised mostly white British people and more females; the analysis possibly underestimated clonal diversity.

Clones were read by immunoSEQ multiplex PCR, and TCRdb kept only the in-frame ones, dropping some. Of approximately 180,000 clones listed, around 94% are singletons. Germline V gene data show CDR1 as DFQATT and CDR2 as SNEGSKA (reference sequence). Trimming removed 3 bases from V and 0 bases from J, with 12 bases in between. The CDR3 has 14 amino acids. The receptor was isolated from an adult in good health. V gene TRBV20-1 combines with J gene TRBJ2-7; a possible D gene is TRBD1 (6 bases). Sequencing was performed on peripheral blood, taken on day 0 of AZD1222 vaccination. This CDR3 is CSASIPGDSYEQYF. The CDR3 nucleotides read TGCAGTGCTAGTATCCCAGGGGACTCCTACGAGCAGTACTTC.